A single T cell receptor (beta chain) is shown here with its context. Germline-derived CDR1 and CDR2 are SEHNR and FQNEAQ (reference sequence). This CDR3 comprises 19 residues. J lost 0 bases, V lost 5 bases, and 16 bases had no gene match. Only in-frame clones appear in the TCRdb table, and some are missing; sequencing was by immunoSEQ multiplex PCR. Here the sample spans about 350,000 clones, more than 75% being singletons. The sample belongs to a study of blood T cell repertoires in COVID-19. The sample taken for sequencing was peripheral blood. The clonotype was recovered from a woman in her late teens or twenties who had recovered from COVID-19. This chain connects TRBV7-9 to TRBJ2-1, with 7 bases that match TRBD2. The CDR3 protein is CASSIFGVWGGSSYNEQFF. The CDR3 coding sequence is TGTGCCAGCAGCATCTTTGGTGTTTGGGGGGGAAGCTCCTACAATGAGCAGTTCTTC.